The 14 T cell receptor beta chains below were found in one sample sequenced in a study of cytomegalovirus exposure and HLA in healthy donors. PCR involved 60 Vbeta and 13 Jbeta primers. Clones were read by immunoSEQ multiplex PCR, and TCRdb kept only the in-frame ones, dropping some. The sample records 110,000 or so clones, around two thirds being singletons. The sequenced material came from PBMCs. Receptor source: a human donor in good health.

Remarks on this clone: A read error may account for a junction end that differs from germline. This chain links TRBV5-4 with TRBJ1-1, with TRBD1 as a possible D gene (6 bases). This CDR3 is built from 14 residues. Germline lookup yields CDR1 SGHNT and CDR2 YYREEE (reference sequence). For the CDR3, the DNA is TGTGCCAGCAGCCTGCTCGACAGGAACCCTGAAGCTTTCTTT. This gives the protein CASSLLDRNPEAFF. Combining the CDR3 with reference TRBV5-4 and TRBJ1-1 gives the whole variable domain ETGVTQSPTHLIKTRGQQVTLRCSSQSGHNTVSWYQQALGQGPQFIFQYYREEENGRGNFPPRFSGLQFPNYSSELNVNALELDDSALYLCASSLLDRNPEAFFGQGTRLTVV.

The table lists this clone with a few counts. The chain employs TRBV19 and TRBJ1-1; no clear D gene. Germline V gene lookup returns CDR1 LNHDA and CDR2 SQIVND (reference sequence). V lost 7 bases to trimming and J lost 5 bases, with 14 bases between them. CDR3 length equals 13 residues. CDR3 residues: CASKRSSLTEAFF. The DNA for the CDR3 is TGTGCCAGTAAACGGTCAAGTTTGACTGAAGCTTTCTTT.

The chain has TRBV2 and TRBJ2-7; the D gene is possibly TRBD1 (5 bases). Germline CDR1 reads SNHLY; CDR2 reads FYNNEI. Trimming shortened V by 4 bases and J by 4 bases, and 14 bases separated the two germline ends. The length of the CDR3 is 14 residues. In DNA form, the CDR3 reads TGTGCCAGCAGTGCCCAGGGTATAGGGTACGAGCAGTACTTC. It translates to CASSAQGIGYEQYF. The whole variable domain, filled in from reference TRBV2 and TRBJ2-7, reads EPEVTQTPSHQVTQMGQEVILRCVPISNHLYFYWYRQILGQKVEFLVSFYNNEISEKSEIFDDQFSVERPDGSNFTLKIRSTKLEDSAMYFCASSAQGIGYEQYFGPGTRLTVT.

V and J are TRBV29-1 and TRBJ2-1; TRBD2 agrees at 11 bases. CDR1 is SQVTM, CDR2 ANQGSEA, per germline. Trimming took 6 bases from V and 4 from J; bases not matched to a gene: 2. The CDR3 is 13 residues long. CDR3 bases: TGCAGCGTCGGGACTAGCGGTTACAATGAGCAGTTCTTC. Translation: CSVGTSGYNEQFF.

This clone showed up just once. The chain is built from TRBV9 and TRBJ2-1; D is perhaps TRBD1 (5 bases). Trimming stripped 6 bases from V and 3 bases from J, with 16 bases between. The CDR3 spans 15 residues. CDR1 and CDR2 (germline): SGDLS, YYNGEE. The CDR3 here is CASTPGRQFYNEQFF. The CDR3 DNA reads as TGTGCCAGCACGCCAGGACGACAGTTCTACAATGAGCAGTTCTTC.

The rearrangement uses TRBV19 and TRBJ1-1; possible D gene TRBD1, 5 bases. CDR3 length: 14 amino acids. Per germline, CDR1 LNHDA and CDR2 SQIVND (reference sequence). Trimming cost V 4 bases and J 11 bases, with 20 bases left between them. CDR3 in amino acids: CASSTPSLGEGAFF. The CDR3 region has the DNA TGTGCCAGTAGTACCCCTTCTCTGGGGGAGGGCGCTTTCTTT.

The chain links TRBV4-1 to TRBJ2-7; tentatively, D is TRBD1 (6 bases). Germline V CDR1 and CDR2: MGHRA, YSYEKL. The ends were cut back, 1 base at V and 0 bases at J, with 16 bases in the middle. The CDR3 is 17 residues long. DNA for the CDR3: TGCGCCAGCAGCCAAGGTCTTCTTGGGGGCTTCTCCTACGAGCAGTACTTC. Encoded protein: CASSQGLLGGFSYEQYF.

The rearrangement uses TRBV2 and TRBJ1-6; D may be TRBD1 (5 bases). This CDR3 is built from 13 residues. Germline lookup yields CDR1 SNHLY and CDR2 FYNNEI. Deletions cut 7 bases from V and 7 bases from J, with 11 bases between. The DNA of the CDR3 is TGTGCCAGCATCCTGACAGAGAATTCACCCCTCCACTTT. Protein sequence: CASILTENSPLHF.

This chain links TRBV14 with TRBJ1-6; TRBD1 is a possible D gene (5 bases). The CDR3 is 13 residues long. Germline loops: CDR1 SGHDN, CDR2 FVKESK. Trimming stripped 1 base from V and 14 bases from J, with 12 bases between. The CDR3 DNA sequence: TGTGCCAGCAGCCAAGTTGCCGCGGGGGCCCTCCACTTT. Translating gives CASSQVAAGALHF.

CDR3 nucleotide sequence: TGTGCCAGCAGTCCCTCCGGGAAGGCTAACTATGGCTACACCTTC. It specifies CASSPSGKANYGYTF. J is TRBJ1-2 and V is TRBV6-6; D call uncertain. Germline-derived CDR1 and CDR2 are MNHNY and SVGAGI (reference sequence). The CDR3 has 15 amino acids. Trimming took off 5 bases at V and 0 bases at J, with 13 bases between the two ends.

The V and J genes are TRBV6-6 and TRBJ1-2; perhaps TRBD1 as D (6 bases). Germline loops: CDR1 MNHNY, CDR2 SVGAGI (reference sequence). This CDR3 contains 13 residues. V lost 2 bases and J lost 4, with 8 bases in between. The CDR3 DNA sequence: TGTGCCAGCAGTTACGGGGACACCTATGGCTACACCTTC. Translating it yields CASSYGDTYGYTF.

The rearrangement links TRBV6-5 to TRBJ2-7; a weak D match, TRBD2 (6 bases). The CDR3 is 14 residues long. V lost 6 bases and J lost 2, with 14 bases in between. The germline CDR1 and CDR2 sequences are MNHEY and SVGAGI. CDR3 nucleotide sequence: TGTGCCAGCAGACGTAGGACTACCACCTACGAGCAGTACTTC. Encoded protein: CASRRRTTTYEQYF.

The chain is built from TRBV30 and TRBJ2-5; weak D call: TRBD1 (5 bases). V was clipped by 0 bases and J by 6 bases, with 20 bases between them. This CDR3 region has 16 residues. Germline assignment: CDR1 GTSNPN and CDR2 SVGIG (reference sequence). This CDR3 is CAWSVPQGVRLKTQYF. In DNA, the CDR3 is TGTGCCTGGAGTGTACCCCAAGGGGTGCGGTTGAAGACCCAGTACTTC.

The CDR3 nucleotides read TGTGCCAGCAGTACCCAAGAGGGTCTGATCGGTGGCTACACCTTC. Translated, it gives CASSTQEGLIGGYTF. The chain joins TRBV6-5 to TRBJ1-2, with unresolved D. The CDR3 consists of 15 residues. Germline CDR1 and CDR2: MNHEY and SVGAGI. V was clipped by 5 bases and J by 7 bases, with 20 bases between them.